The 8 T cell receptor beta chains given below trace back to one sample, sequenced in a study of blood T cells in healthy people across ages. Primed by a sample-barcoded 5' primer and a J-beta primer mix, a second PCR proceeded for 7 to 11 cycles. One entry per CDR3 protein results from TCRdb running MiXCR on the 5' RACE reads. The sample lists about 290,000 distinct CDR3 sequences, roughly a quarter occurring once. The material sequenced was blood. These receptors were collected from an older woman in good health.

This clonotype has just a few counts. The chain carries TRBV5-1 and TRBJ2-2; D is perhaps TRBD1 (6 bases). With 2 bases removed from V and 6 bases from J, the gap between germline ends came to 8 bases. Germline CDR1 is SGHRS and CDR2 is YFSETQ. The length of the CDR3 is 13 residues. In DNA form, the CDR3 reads TGCGCCAGCAGCTTCGCAGGGGCCGGGGAGCTGTTTTTT. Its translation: CASSFAGAGELFF.

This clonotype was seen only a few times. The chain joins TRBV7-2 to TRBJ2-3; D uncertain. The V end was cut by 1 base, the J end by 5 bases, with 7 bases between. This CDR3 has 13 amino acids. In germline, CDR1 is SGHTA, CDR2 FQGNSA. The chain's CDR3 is CASSLVKGDTQYF. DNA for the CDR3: TGTGCCAGCAGCTTAGTGAAGGGAGATACGCAGTATTTT.

The CDR3 sequence: CSAIGEMGDTQYF. CDR3 DNA sequence: TGCAGTGCGATAGGGGAGATGGGGGATACGCAGTATTTT. The chain combines TRBV20-1 with TRBJ2-3, with D possibly being TRBD1 or TRBD2 (5 bases each). Per germline, CDR1 DFQATT and CDR2 SNEGSKA (reference sequence). The CDR3 is made up of 13 amino acids. Trimming left V 6 bases short and J 6 bases short, with 16 bases between.

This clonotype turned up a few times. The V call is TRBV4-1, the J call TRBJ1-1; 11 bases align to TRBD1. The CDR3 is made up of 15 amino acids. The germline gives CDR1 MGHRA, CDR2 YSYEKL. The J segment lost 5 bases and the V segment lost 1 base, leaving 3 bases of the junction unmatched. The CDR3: CASSQGTGGYTEAFF. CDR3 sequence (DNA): TGCGCCAGCAGCCAAGGGACAGGGGGCTATACTGAAGCTTTCTTT.

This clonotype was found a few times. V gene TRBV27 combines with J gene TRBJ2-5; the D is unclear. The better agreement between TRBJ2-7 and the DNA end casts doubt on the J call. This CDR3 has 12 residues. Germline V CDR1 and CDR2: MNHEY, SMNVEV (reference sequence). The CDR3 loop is CASSSSRSEQYF. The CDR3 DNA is TGTGCCAGCAGTTCCTCACGCAGCGAGCAGTACTTC.

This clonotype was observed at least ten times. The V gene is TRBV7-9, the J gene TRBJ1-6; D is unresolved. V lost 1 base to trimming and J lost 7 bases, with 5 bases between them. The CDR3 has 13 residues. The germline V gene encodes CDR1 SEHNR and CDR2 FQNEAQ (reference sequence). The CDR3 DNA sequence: TGTGCCAGCAGCTTAGTGTCGAATTCACCCCTCCACTTT. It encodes CASSLVSNSPLHF.

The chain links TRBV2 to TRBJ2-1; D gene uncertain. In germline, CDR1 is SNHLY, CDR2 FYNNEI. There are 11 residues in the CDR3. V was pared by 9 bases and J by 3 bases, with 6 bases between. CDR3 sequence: CARKNYNEQFF. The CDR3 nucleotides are TGTGCCAGAAAAAACTACAATGAGCAGTTCTTC.

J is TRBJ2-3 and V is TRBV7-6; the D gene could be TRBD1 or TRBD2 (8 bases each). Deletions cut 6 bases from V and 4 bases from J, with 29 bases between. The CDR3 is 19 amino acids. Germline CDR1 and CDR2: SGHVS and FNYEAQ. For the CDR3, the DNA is TGTGCCAGCAGAGACGACAGGGGCAGGCGGGAGGCCTCCCCAGATACGCAGTATTTT. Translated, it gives CASRDDRGRREASPDTQYF.